Below are 27 T cell receptor beta chains sequenced from a single sample in a study of T cell repertoires in cytomegalovirus infection. In TCRdb, the reads were re-called with MiXCR into one record per CDR3 protein. Among a few hundred thousand distinct CDR3 sequences listed, around 15% were seen once. The specimen was PBMCs. The receptors originated from a human donor in good health (CMV status not recorded). Some clones in this sample may be carry-over from other donors' samples.

This clonotype was found once. J is TRBJ2-3 and V is TRBV5-4; TRBD2 matches at 8 bases. Germline lookup yields CDR1 SGHNT and CDR2 YYREEE (reference sequence). This CDR3 spans 15 amino acids. V dropped 6 bases and J dropped 4; count of bases not matched to a gene: 10. CDR3 sequence (DNA): TGTGCCAGCAAGGATGTAGCGGGACATGCAGATACGCAGTATTTT. It encodes CASKDVAGHADTQYF.

This clonotype has a count of ten or more. CDR3 bases: TGTGCCAGCAGCTTGGTCCTGGGCGGGGCGGGGAACGAGCAGTACTTC. Translated: CASSLVLGGAGNEQYF. The rearrangement joins TRBV7-9 to TRBJ2-7; possible D gene TRBD2, 6 bases. This CDR3 spans 16 amino acids. Germline CDR1 SEHNR, CDR2 FQNEAQ (reference sequence). The V end lost 3 bases, the J end lost 5 bases, and 20 bases lay between the germline ends.

This clonotype was picked up a small number of times. The chain uses TRBV20-1 and TRBJ2-1; D gene unclear. Between the trimmed V and J ends, which lost 4 bases and 8 bases, there was a span of 6 bases. This CDR3 is 10 amino acids long. The germline V gene has CDR1 DFQATT and CDR2 SNEGSKA (reference sequence). Here the CDR3 DNA reads TGCAGTGCTATTGTCTATGAGCAGTTCTTC. Amino acids: CSAIVYEQFF.

In its sample, this clonotype was seen many times. The chain couples TRBV7-8 to TRBJ2-7; 8 bases agree with TRBD1. The CDR3 has 15 amino acids. With 4 bases clipped from V and 2 bases from J, the junction kept 7 bases outside the gene matches. Germline CDR1 and CDR2: SGHVS and FQNEAQ. The CDR3 DNA sequence: TGTGCCAGCAGCTCTAGGACAGGGAGCCCCTACGAGCAGTACTTC. Its translation: CASSSRTGSPYEQYF.

The chain carries TRBV6-2 or TRBV6-3 and TRBJ2-3, with 9 bases aligning to TRBD1. This CDR3 has 16 residues. With V trimmed by 4 bases and J by 3 bases, 8 bases remained unmatched. CDR1 is MNHEY and CDR2 is SVGEGT in the germline V gene. The CDR3: CASSSPAGTGTDTQYF. The CDR3 nucleotides read TGTGCCAGCAGTTCCCCTGCCGGGACAGGGACAGATACGCAGTATTTT.

This clonotype was seen only a few times. V usage is TRBV6-2 or TRBV6-3 and J usage is TRBJ2-1; no firm D call. Trimming cost V 4 bases and J 8 bases, with 12 bases left between them. The CDR3 covers 13 residues. The V gene's germline CDR1 is MNHEY and CDR2 SVGEGT. The CDR3 coding sequence is TGTGCCAGCAGTTCCAGATTTCAGGATGAGCAGTTCTTC. Protein: CASSSRFQDEQFF.

This clonotype was observed at least ten times. This rearrangement joins TRBV15 to TRBJ1-1; 7 nucleotides match TRBD1. V trimming: 3 bases; J trimming: 1 base; junction bases outside the gene matches: 2. CDR3 size: 14 residues. CDR1 and CDR2 (germline): LNHNV, YYDKDF (reference sequence). CDR3 region: CATSSRDRNTEAFF. As DNA, the CDR3 is TGTGCCACCAGCAGCCGGGACAGGAACACTGAAGCTTTCTTT.

This clonotype was detected ten times or more. The chain combines TRBV6-1 with TRBJ2-2; TRBD1 is a possible D gene (6 bases). Trimming stripped 8 bases from V and 0 bases from J, with 22 bases between. Germline CDR1 is MNHNS and CDR2 is SASEGT. This CDR3 has 18 residues. CDR3 loop: CASSKRQVSTANTGELFF. Written as DNA, the CDR3 is TGTGCCAGCTCTAAGAGACAGGTGTCCACCGCGAACACCGGGGAGCTGTTTTTT.

J is TRBJ1-6 and V is TRBV10-2, with unresolved D. The length of the CDR3 is 15 residues. Trimming stripped 10 bases from V and 9 bases from J, with 22 bases between. CDR1 is WSHSY and CDR2 is SAAADI in the germline V gene. The CDR3 nucleotides read TGCGCCACGAGTGGCTTCGGCAAAGCGGGTTCACCCCTCCACTTT. This translates into CATSGFGKAGSPLHF.

The chain is built from TRBV6-2 or TRBV6-3 and TRBJ2-7; 9 bases are a match to TRBD2. This CDR3 has 15 amino acids. The J segment lost 6 bases and the V segment lost 2 bases, leaving 8 bases of the junction unmatched. Germline V CDR1 and CDR2: MNHEY, SVGEGT. CDR3 in amino acids: CASSYTSGRSSEQYF. In DNA form, the CDR3 reads TGTGCCAGCAGTTACACCAGCGGGAGGAGCTCCGAGCAGTACTTC.

The chain carries TRBV6-1 and TRBJ1-2, with 10 bases aligning to TRBD1. This CDR3 comprises 14 residues. Looked up from germline, CDR1 is MNHNS and CDR2 is SASEGT. Trimming cost V 6 bases and J 4 bases; bases outside gene matches: 5. CDR3 residues: CASSLGQGLYGYTF. In DNA form, the CDR3 reads TGTGCCAGCAGCTTGGGACAGGGGCTCTATGGCTACACCTTC.

This clonotype showed up many times. The chain employs TRBV20-1 and TRBJ2-5; TRBD2 matches 7 bases. The CDR3 has 14 residues. V trimming: 0 bases; J trimming: 4 bases; junction bases outside the gene matches: 5. CDR1 and CDR2 from the germline V gene are DFQATT and SNEGSKA (reference sequence). The CDR3 DNA sequence: TGCAGTGCTAGAGAGGGAGCGGGAATAGAGACCCAGTACTTC. Encoded protein: CSAREGAGIETQYF.

This clonotype was seen a few times. The CDR3 DNA reads TGTGCCACCCGAGACATATATAATTCACCCCTCCACTTT. Its protein product is CATRDIYNSPLHF. This chain connects TRBV28 to TRBJ1-6; D is unclear. Trimming removed 10 bases at V and 4 bases at J, with 11 bases between. Germline loops: CDR1 MDHEN, CDR2 SYDVKM. The CDR3 sequence is 13 residues long.

This clonotype was recorded at least ten times. The chain employs TRBV7-2 and TRBJ2-7; possibly TRBD2 for D (5 bases). This CDR3 region has 14 residues. In germline, CDR1 is SGHTA, CDR2 FQGNSA. Trimming removed 2 bases at V and 3 bases at J, with 11 bases between. For the CDR3, the DNA is TGTGCCAGCAGCTTATACGGGAAAGACTACGAGCAGTACTTC. Protein product: CASSLYGKDYEQYF.

This clonotype has a count of ten or more. The chain combines TRBV18 with TRBJ1-2; TRBD1 agrees at 9 bases. The CDR3 has 15 amino acids. The V and J ends lost 2 bases and 7 bases, in that order; junction bases with no gene match: 8. Germline CDR1 is KGHSH and CDR2 is LQKENI. CDR3 in DNA: TGTGCCAGCTCACCAAATACCCGGGACAGGGCTGGCTACACCTTC. Its translation: CASSPNTRDRAGYTF.

This chain links TRBV7-9 with TRBJ2-2, with D possibly called TRBD1 or TRBD2 (6 bases each). With 8 bases removed from V and 2 bases from J, the gap between germline ends came to 12 bases. CDR3 length: 14 amino acids. CDR1 and CDR2 from the germline V gene are SEHNR and FQNEAQ (reference sequence). The CDR3 bases are TGTGCCAGCGGAGGGGGTTTAAACACCGGGGAGCTGTTTTTT. Translated: CASGGGLNTGELFF.

This clonotype was counted many times. This chain joins TRBV7-2 and TRBJ2-7, with 7 bases identical to TRBD1. The CDR3 contains 15 residues. Germline lookup yields CDR1 SGHTA and CDR2 FQGNSA. V dropped 5 bases and J dropped 1; count of bases not matched to a gene: 8. The CDR3 DNA is TGTGCCAGCAGCCTTAGAGGGGGCCTTTCCTACGAGCAGTACTTC. It encodes CASSLRGGLSYEQYF.

This clonotype showed up many times. The genes are TRBV7-2 and TRBJ2-3; TRBD1 aligns across 7 bases. V lost 2 bases and J lost 3; bases outside the gene matches: 8. Per germline, CDR1 SGHTA and CDR2 FQGNSA. The CDR3 contains 16 residues. CDR3 sequence: CASSLMTGIGTDTQYF. In DNA form, the CDR3 reads TGTGCCAGCAGCTTAATGACAGGGATCGGTACAGATACGCAGTATTTT.

Ten or more counts support this clonotype. The chain links TRBV28 to TRBJ1-2; D remains unclear. Trimming stripped 9 bases from V and 8 bases from J, with 16 bases between. The CDR3 is 12 residues long. Germline V gene sequence: CDR1 MDHEN, CDR2 SYDVKM. The CDR3 coding sequence is TGTGCCAGTCGTTACGGCGGCGAGGGCTACACCTTC. It is translated as CASRYGGEGYTF.

This clonotype appeared many times. The chain employs TRBV7-9 and TRBJ1-5; no firm D call. V was clipped by 3 bases and J by 3 bases, with 15 bases between them. Germline values: CDR1 SEHNR, CDR2 FQNEAQ (reference sequence). CDR3 size: 16 residues. CDR3 protein: CASSFWRGFDNQPQHF. The CDR3 DNA follows: TGTGCCAGCAGCTTTTGGCGGGGATTTGACAATCAGCCCCAGCATTTT.

Ten or more counts support this clonotype. J is TRBJ2-7 and V is TRBV6-1; no firm D call. V was clipped by 0 bases and J by 9 bases, with 15 bases between them. The CDR3 contains 14 residues. Per the germline V gene, CDR1 is MNHNS and CDR2 is SASEGT. CDR3 residues: CASSEARPPSGQYF. CDR3 DNA: TGTGCCAGCAGTGAAGCGCGACCCCCCTCCGGGCAGTACTTC.

This chain joins TRBV4-1 and TRBJ2-7; TRBD1 matches at 7 bases. The V gene's germline CDR1 is MGHRA and CDR2 YSYEKL. With V trimmed by 2 bases and J by 2 bases, 6 bases remained unmatched. The CDR3 sequence is 15 residues long. For the CDR3, the DNA is TGCGCCAGCAGCCAACCCTTTGACAGGGCCTACGAGCAGTACTTC. This encodes CASSQPFDRAYEQYF.

The V and J genes are TRBV9 and TRBJ1-1; possible D gene TRBD1, 6 bases. V was clipped by 3 bases and J by 6 bases, with 15 bases between them. The germline V gene encodes CDR1 SGDLS and CDR2 YYNGEE. The CDR3 totals 14 residues. CDR3 sequence (DNA): TGTGCCAGCAGCGAGATCCCCACAGGGTCTGAAGCTTTCTTT. It encodes CASSEIPTGSEAFF.

This clonotype was seen at least ten times. The chain carries TRBV6-1 and TRBJ1-4; D gene uncertain. V lost 2 bases to trimming and J lost 11 bases, with 12 bases between them. Germline V gene data show CDR1 as MNHNS and CDR2 as SASEGT. CDR3 length: 13 residues. DNA for the CDR3: TGTGCCAGCAGTGAAAAAGATATGCGGAAACTGTTTTTT. Translation: CASSEKDMRKLFF.

CDR3 amino acids: CSVEGGGRKTQYF. CDR3 in DNA: TGCAGCGTTGAGGGGGGCGGGAGAAAGACCCAGTACTTC. J is TRBJ2-5 and V is TRBV29-1; D possibly corresponds to TRBD2 (7 bases). The CDR3 has 13 residues. V lost 3 bases and J 6 bases, leaving 14 bases between the germline ends. The germline gives CDR1 SQVTM, CDR2 ANQGSEA.

This sequence joins TRBV12-3 or TRBV12-4 and TRBJ2-2, with D uncertain. Between the trimmed V and J ends, which lost 4 bases and 4 bases, there was a span of 7 bases. The CDR3 totals 13 residues. The CDR3 DNA follows: TGTGCCAGCAGTTACTGGGCCACCGGGGAGCTGTTTTTT. Protein sequence: CASSYWATGELFF.

The chain couples TRBV28 to TRBJ2-3; 8 bases are shared with TRBD2. The CDR3 loop spans 17 amino acids. The J segment lost 2 bases and the V segment lost 4 bases, leaving 11 bases of the junction unmatched. CDR1 and CDR2 from the germline V gene are MDHEN and SYDVKM. The CDR3 bases are TGTGCCAGCAGTTGGGGTGTAGAAGCGGGGGACACAGATACGCAGTATTTT. Translation gives CASSWGVEAGDTDTQYF.